What follows is one TCR beta chain and its context. Antigen specificity is unknown. The PCR ran on 60 Vbeta and 13 Jbeta primers. Some clones are missing from TCRdb's copy, which holds only in-frame ones; the method was immunoSEQ multiplex PCR. Here the sample spans around 170,000 clones, roughly 72% being singletons. The entry originates in a study of cytomegalovirus exposure and HLA in healthy donors. Across the study: In an earlier analysis, around 120 million unique TCR beta sequences were found from some 180 million T cells. Study observations and caveats: The authors later found HLA-associated TCR beta chains more clonally expanded than equally common others. Presence/absence analyses supposed approximately even sequencing depth among donors.

The CDR3 extends over 14 amino acids. Per the germline V gene, CDR1 is SGHNT and CDR2 is YYREEE (reference sequence). V was trimmed by 0 bases and J by 5 bases, leaving 11 bases between them. Sequencing was done on a sample of PBMCs. The chain combines TRBV5-4 with TRBJ1-1; a weak D match, TRBD1 (6 bases). The receptor was derived from a man aged 40-49 years in good health and CMV-seronegative. The CDR3 is CASSLGGGVTEAFF. The CDR3 DNA reads TGTGCCAGCAGCTTGGGAGGGGGGGTAACTGAAGCTTTCTTT.